The 27 T cell receptor beta chains below come from one sample, sequenced in a study of blood T cell repertoires in COVID-19. Sequencing used immunoSEQ multiplex PCR; TCRdb keeps in-frame clones, though not all of them. In the table there are roughly 80,000 clones, roughly 80% of which are singletons. Material: peripheral blood. Receptor source: a man between 50 and 59 years old with acute or convalescent COVID-19.

The rearrangement uses TRBV5-5 and TRBJ2-1; 8 bases map to TRBD1. Trimming removed 1 base from V and 4 bases from J; junction bases left unmatched: 4. The germline V gene has CDR1 SGHKS and CDR2 YYEKEE (reference sequence). This CDR3 has 15 amino acids. The DNA of the CDR3 is TGTGCCAGCAGCTTGTGGGGGGACAGGTACAATGAGCAGTTCTTC. The encoded protein is CASSLWGDRYNEQFF.

This rearrangement joins TRBV7-9 to TRBJ1-4; D gene unclear. Trimming removed 5 bases from V and 1 base from J, with 11 bases in between. CDR1 SEHNR and CDR2 FQNEAQ come from the germline V gene (reference sequence). The length of the CDR3 is 15 residues. Written as DNA, the CDR3 is TGTGCCAGCAGCGTTACACCAGGAACTAATGAAAAACTGTTTTTT. Protein sequence: CASSVTPGTNEKLFF.

The chain uses TRBV18 and TRBJ2-7; D may be TRBD1 (5 bases). V gave up 5 bases and J gave up 5 bases, with 10 bases separating them. There are 12 residues in the CDR3. CDR1 and CDR2 (germline): KGHSH, LQKENI. CDR3 in amino acids: CASSWKGNEQYF. CDR3 DNA: TGTGCCAGCTCATGGAAGGGGAACGAGCAGTACTTC.

The rearrangement uses TRBV7-9 and TRBJ1-1, with TRBD1 as a possible D gene (5 bases). Germline CDR1 SEHNR, CDR2 FQNEAQ (reference sequence). The CDR3 is 15 amino acids. V was pared by 4 bases and J by 0 bases, with 12 bases between. For the CDR3, the DNA is TGTGCCAGCAGCTCGGGACTGATCTTGAACACTGAAGCTTTCTTT. Residues: CASSSGLILNTEAFF.

This clone has just one count. This chain connects TRBV28 to TRBJ1-1, with TRBD1 matching 10 bases. This CDR3 region has 18 residues. Germline values: CDR1 MDHEN, CDR2 SYDVKM. Trimming at V came to 5 bases and at J to 3 bases, leaving 15 bases not matched to a gene. In nucleotides, the CDR3 is TGTGCCAGCAGTCCCTCTGAGTGGACAGGGGGAGTAGACACTGAAGCTTTCTTT. It specifies CASSPSEWTGGVDTEAFF.

This clone was seen once. The genes are TRBV7-6 and TRBJ2-7; 9 bases are shared with TRBD1. This CDR3 comprises 14 residues. Germline V gene lookup returns CDR1 SGHVS and CDR2 FNYEAQ. Losses at the gene ends were 4 bases for V and 6 bases for J; bases not matched to a gene: 7. The CDR3 loop is CASSSGTGIGEQYF. The CDR3 DNA follows: TGTGCCAGCAGCTCCGGGACAGGGATTGGCGAGCAGTACTTC.

V usage is TRBV9 and J usage is TRBJ2-3; 8 nucleotides align to TRBD1. CDR3 length: 15 amino acids. V was clipped by 0 bases and J by 4 bases; unmatched bases: 4. Germline V gene data show CDR1 as SGDLS and CDR2 as YYNGEE. CDR3 coding DNA: TGTGCCAGCAGCGTAGCTACACAGGGGGCAGATACGCAGTATTTT. Translation gives CASSVATQGADTQYF.

This chain uses TRBV6-2 or TRBV6-3 with TRBJ1-6; 7 bases line up with TRBD1. Trimming took 2 bases from V and 2 from J; bases not matched to a gene: 3. The V gene's germline CDR1 is MNHEY and CDR2 SVGEGT. The CDR3 runs to 16 residues. The CDR3 DNA is TGTGCCAGCAGTTACGGGACAGTGACCTATAATTCACCCCTCCACTTT. Translated, it gives CASSYGTVTYNSPLHF.

This clone turned up a few times. V and J are TRBV7-9 and TRBJ1-3, with D possibly matching TRBD1 (6 bases). The length of the CDR3 is 16 residues. Germline CDR1 is SEHNR and CDR2 is FQNEAQ (reference sequence). The V end was cut by 2 bases, the J end by 7 bases, with 18 bases between. CDR3 residues: CASSLLVTGALNTIYF. The CDR3, as DNA: TGTGCCAGCAGCTTATTAGTGACAGGCGCCTTGAACACCATATATTTT.

The chain joins TRBV19 to TRBJ2-7; 7 nucleotides match TRBD1. After removal of 5 bases from V and 2 bases from J, the junction contained 9 bases not matched to a gene. CDR1 is LNHDA, CDR2 SQIVND, per germline (reference sequence). The CDR3 sequence is 15 residues long. The CDR3 nucleotides read TGTGCCAGTAGTCCTTTGACAGGGCGGACCTACGAGCAGTACTTC. It codes for CASSPLTGRTYEQYF.

The chain couples TRBV4-1 to TRBJ2-7; D is possibly TRBD2 (6 bases). Trimming left V 1 base short and J 6 bases short, with 16 bases between. This CDR3 is built from 15 residues. Germline V lookup: CDR1 MGHRA, CDR2 YSYEKL. The CDR3 spells CASSQVPGRGVEQYF. In DNA form, the CDR3 reads TGCGCCAGCAGCCAAGTCCCCGGGCGGGGAGTCGAGCAGTACTTC.

The chain joins TRBV30 to TRBJ1-2; 8 bases align to TRBD1. J lost 8 bases, V lost 4 bases, and 9 bases had no gene match. The CDR3 is 13 amino acids. Germline V CDR1 and CDR2: GTSNPN, SVGIG (reference sequence). In DNA form, the CDR3 reads TGTGCCTGGACGTTCAGGGGGCCGGAAGGCTACACCTTC. Translation gives CAWTFRGPEGYTF.

This clone occurred once. The rearrangement joins TRBV7-9 to TRBJ1-4; D possibly corresponds to TRBD1 (5 bases). The CDR3 runs to 15 residues. Trimming removed 5 bases at V and 5 bases at J, with 15 bases between. Germline CDR1 reads SEHNR; CDR2 reads FQNEAQ (reference sequence). The CDR3 loop reads CASSPVGTLNEKLFF. CDR3 coding DNA: TGTGCCAGCAGCCCGGTAGGGACTCTAAATGAAAAACTGTTTTTT.

The gene calls are TRBV9 and TRBJ1-1, with 7 bases lining up with TRBD1. The CDR3 is 14 amino acids. Trimming took 4 bases from V and 4 from J; bases not matched to a gene: 7. Germline lookup yields CDR1 SGDLS and CDR2 YYNGEE. In DNA, the CDR3 is TGTGCCAGCAGCCCTCACAGGGACAGCACTGAAGCTTTCTTT. It translates to CASSPHRDSTEAFF. Full variable domain (outside the CDR3, taken from reference TRBV9 and TRBJ1-1): DSGVTQTPKHLITATGQRVTLRCSPRSGDLSVYWYQQSLDQGLQFLIQYYNGEERAKGNILERFSAQQFPDLHSELNLSSLELGDSALYFCASSPHRDSTEAFFGQGTRLTVV.

The chain employs TRBV7-2 and TRBJ2-1, with D perhaps TRBD2 (6 bases). V dropped 3 bases and J dropped 4 bases, with 13 bases sitting between them. The CDR3 is made up of 15 amino acids. CDR1 and CDR2 from the germline V gene are SGHTA and FQGNSA. DNA of the CDR3: TGTGCCAGCAGCTTTGGAGGGGATCGGTACAATGAGCAGTTCTTC. Translating it yields CASSFGGDRYNEQFF.

Turning to this clone: The identical CDR3 is also encoded by other nucleotide sequences in the sample. CDR3 loop: CASSPGQGAYEQYF. In nucleotides, the CDR3 is TGTGCCAGCAGCCCCGGACAGGGAGCCTACGAGCAGTACTTC. The J gene is TRBJ2-7, the V gene TRBV13; 8 bases line up with TRBD1. The germline gives CDR1 PRHDT, CDR2 FYEKMQ (reference sequence). This CDR3 has 14 residues. V shed 5 bases and J 2 bases; nucleotides not matched to a gene: 5.

The J gene is TRBJ1-5, the V gene TRBV6-1; unclear D gene. CDR3 length: 14 residues. Germline CDR1 MNHNS, CDR2 SASEGT. Between the trimmed V and J ends, which lost 6 bases and 3 bases, there was a span of 12 bases. The CDR3 sequence is CASSYERNNQPQHF. The CDR3 bases are TGTGCCAGCAGCTACGAGAGGAACAATCAGCCCCAGCATTTT.

The chain uses TRBV19 and TRBJ2-7, with 9 positions matching TRBD1. CDR3 length equals 13 residues. The V gene's germline CDR1 is LNHDA and CDR2 SQIVND (reference sequence). V lost 6 bases, J lost 11 bases, and 11 bases stayed unmatched. DNA of the CDR3: TGTGCCAGTAGCACCGGGACAGGGTCGGGTGAGTACTTC. Protein sequence: CASSTGTGSGEYF.

The gene calls are TRBV7-2 and TRBJ2-7; 9 nucleotides agree with TRBD2. The V segment lost 6 bases and the J segment 0 bases; nucleotides outside the gene matches: 9. Per germline, CDR1 SGHTA and CDR2 FQGNSA. The CDR3 contains 16 residues. The CDR3 sequence is CASRRRGTSPSYEQYF. In DNA, the CDR3 is TGTGCCAGCAGAAGAAGGGGGACTAGCCCCTCCTACGAGCAGTACTTC.

The chain links TRBV7-2 to TRBJ2-7; 8 positions agree with TRBD2. In germline, CDR1 is SGHTA, CDR2 FQGNSA. J lost 4 bases, V lost 3 bases, and 8 bases had no gene match. There are 15 residues in the CDR3. The CDR3 DNA reads as TGTGCCAGCAGCTTGATCGGGGGGGCCAATTACGAGCAGTACTTC. It encodes CASSLIGGANYEQYF.

The V call is TRBV27, the J call TRBJ2-5; D perhaps matches TRBD1 (6 bases). V lost 2 bases to trimming and J lost 5 bases, with 15 bases between them. The CDR3 extends over 15 amino acids. Germline CDR1 and CDR2: MNHEY and SMNVEV (reference sequence). This CDR3 is CASSLGGLIGETQYF. The CDR3 DNA is TGTGCCAGCAGTTTAGGGGGCCTCATCGGGGAGACCCAGTACTTC.

J is TRBJ2-5 and V is TRBV5-1; TRBD2 agrees at 11 bases. V lost 3 bases to trimming and J lost 1 base; unmatched junction nucleotides: 2. The CDR3 has 15 residues. Germline V lookup: CDR1 SGHRS, CDR2 YFSETQ. The CDR3 spells CASSYGTSGQETQYF. The CDR3 DNA follows: TGCGCCAGCAGCTACGGGACTAGCGGCCAAGAGACCCAGTACTTC.

This chain connects TRBV5-4 to TRBJ2-7, with D possibly being TRBD2 (5 bases). V lost 0 bases, J lost 3 bases, and 13 bases lay in between. The germline CDR1 and CDR2 sequences are SGHNT and YYREEE (reference sequence). The CDR3 length is 15 residues. CDR3 amino acids: CASSLGSIGLYEQYF. The CDR3 DNA follows: TGTGCCAGCAGCTTGGGTTCTATCGGACTCTACGAGCAGTACTTC.

V gene TRBV19 combines with J gene TRBJ2-3, with D uncertain. The CDR3 covers 14 residues. V was pared by 4 bases and J by 2 bases, with 10 bases between. CDR1 is LNHDA and CDR2 is SQIVND in the germline V gene (reference sequence). As DNA, the CDR3 is TGTGCCAGTAGTACCCGGGTGAACACAGATACGCAGTATTTT. This gives the protein CASSTRVNTDTQYF.

V and J are TRBV6-2 or TRBV6-3 and TRBJ1-2; no clear D gene. Trimming left V 4 bases short and J 2 bases short, with 8 bases between. The CDR3 has 13 amino acids. Germline CDR1 is MNHEY and CDR2 is SVGEGT. CDR3 sequence (DNA): TGTGCCAGCAGTTTAGAGAGGAACTATGGCTACACCTTC. This sequence encodes CASSLERNYGYTF.

This clone was picked up a small number of times. This chain uses TRBV3-1 (or the pseudogene TRBV3-2) with TRBJ1-4; 7 bases map to TRBD1. Per the germline V gene, CDR1 is LGHDT and CDR2 is YNNKEL (reference sequence). With V trimmed by 4 bases and J by 7 bases, 9 bases remained unmatched. The length of the CDR3 is 15 residues. The DNA for the CDR3 is TGTGCCAGCAGCCTCGACAGGGCGAGGACTGAAAAACTGTTTTTT. As protein: CASSLDRARTEKLFF.

This clone has at least ten counts. The chain is built from TRBV4-1 and TRBJ1-1, with D perhaps TRBD1 (6 bases). V was shortened by 1 base and J by 3 bases, with 12 bases between the two germline ends. Germline loops: CDR1 MGHRA, CDR2 YSYEKL. CDR3 length equals 15 residues. The CDR3 coding sequence is TGCGCCAGCAGCCAAGTGGGACACCTATACACTGAAGCTTTCTTT. It codes for CASSQVGHLYTEAFF.